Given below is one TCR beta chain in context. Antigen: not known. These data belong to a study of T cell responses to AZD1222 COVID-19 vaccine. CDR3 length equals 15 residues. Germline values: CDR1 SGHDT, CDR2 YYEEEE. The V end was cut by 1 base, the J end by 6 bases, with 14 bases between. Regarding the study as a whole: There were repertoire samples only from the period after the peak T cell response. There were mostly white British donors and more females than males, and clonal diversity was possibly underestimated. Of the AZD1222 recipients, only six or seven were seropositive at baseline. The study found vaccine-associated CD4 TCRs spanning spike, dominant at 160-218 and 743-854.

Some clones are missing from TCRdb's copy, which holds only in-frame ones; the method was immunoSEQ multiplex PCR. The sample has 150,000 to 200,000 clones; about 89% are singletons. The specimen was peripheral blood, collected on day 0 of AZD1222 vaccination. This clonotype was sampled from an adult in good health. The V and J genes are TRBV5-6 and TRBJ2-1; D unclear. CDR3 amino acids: CASSLNSGSGNEQFF. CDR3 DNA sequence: TGTGCCAGCAGCTTGAACTCCGGCTCGGGCAATGAGCAGTTCTTC.